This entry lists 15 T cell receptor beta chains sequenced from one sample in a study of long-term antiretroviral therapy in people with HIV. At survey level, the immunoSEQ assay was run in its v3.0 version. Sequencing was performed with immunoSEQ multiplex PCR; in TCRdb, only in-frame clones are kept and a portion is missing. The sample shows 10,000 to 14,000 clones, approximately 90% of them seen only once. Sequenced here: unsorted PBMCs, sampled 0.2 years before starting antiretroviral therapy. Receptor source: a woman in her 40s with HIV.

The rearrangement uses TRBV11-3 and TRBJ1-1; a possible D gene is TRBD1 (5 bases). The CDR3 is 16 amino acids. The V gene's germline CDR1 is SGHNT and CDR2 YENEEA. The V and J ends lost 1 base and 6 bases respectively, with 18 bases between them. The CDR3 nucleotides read TGTGCCAGCAGCTTAGGTCAGGGCAGCGGTAATGCTGAAGCTTTCTTT. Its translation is CASSLGQGSGNAEAFF.

DNA of the CDR3: TGCGCCAGCAGCCAAGACAGGGGATCCATCTCCTACGAGCAGTACTTC. Its translation is CASSQDRGSISYEQYF. V gene TRBV4-3 combines with J gene TRBJ2-7, with D tentatively TRBD1 (6 bases). Trimming left V 0 bases short and J 0 bases short, with 12 bases between. The CDR3 contains 16 residues. Germline V gene data show CDR1 as LGHNA and CDR2 as YSLEER.

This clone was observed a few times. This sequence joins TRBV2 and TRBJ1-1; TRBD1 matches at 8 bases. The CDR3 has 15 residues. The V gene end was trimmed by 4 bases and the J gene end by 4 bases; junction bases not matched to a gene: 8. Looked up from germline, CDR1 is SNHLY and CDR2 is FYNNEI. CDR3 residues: CASSVFGQGSTEAFF. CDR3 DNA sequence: TGTGCCAGCAGTGTTTTCGGACAGGGTAGCACTGAAGCTTTCTTT.

The chain's CDR3 is CASSLLGMRSSYNEQFF. CDR3 bases: TGTGCCAGCAGTTTATTAGGGATGAGAAGCTCCTACAATGAGCAGTTCTTC. The rearrangement uses TRBV27 and TRBJ2-1; unclear D gene. The CDR3 consists of 17 residues. V dropped 1 base and J dropped 0 bases, with 13 bases sitting between them. The germline CDR1 and CDR2 sequences are MNHEY and SMNVEV (reference sequence).

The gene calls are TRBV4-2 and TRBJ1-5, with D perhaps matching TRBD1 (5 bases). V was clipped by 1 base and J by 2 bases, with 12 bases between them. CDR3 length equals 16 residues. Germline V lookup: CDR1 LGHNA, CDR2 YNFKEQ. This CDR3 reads CASSQAWGTGNQPQHF. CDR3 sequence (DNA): TGTGCCAGCAGCCAAGCATGGGGGACTGGCAATCAGCCCCAGCATTTT.

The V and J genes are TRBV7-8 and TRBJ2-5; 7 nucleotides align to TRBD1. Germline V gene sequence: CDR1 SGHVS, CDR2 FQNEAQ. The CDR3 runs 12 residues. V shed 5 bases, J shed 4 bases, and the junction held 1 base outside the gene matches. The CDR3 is CASSAGGETQYF. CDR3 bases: TGTGCCAGCAGCGCAGGGGGAGAGACCCAGTACTTC. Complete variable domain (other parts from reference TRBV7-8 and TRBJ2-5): GAGVSQSPRYKVAKRGQDVALRCDPISGHVSLFWYQQALGQGPEFLTYFQNEAQLDKSGLPSDRFFAERPEGSVSTLKIQRTQQEDSAVYLCASSAGGETQYFGPGTRLLVL.

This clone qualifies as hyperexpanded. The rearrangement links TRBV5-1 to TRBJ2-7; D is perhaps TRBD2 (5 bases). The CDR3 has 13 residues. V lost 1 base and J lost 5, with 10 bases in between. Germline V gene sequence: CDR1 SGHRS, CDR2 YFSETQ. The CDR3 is CASSLWGVDEQYF. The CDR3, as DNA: TGCGCCAGCAGCTTGTGGGGAGTTGACGAGCAGTACTTC.

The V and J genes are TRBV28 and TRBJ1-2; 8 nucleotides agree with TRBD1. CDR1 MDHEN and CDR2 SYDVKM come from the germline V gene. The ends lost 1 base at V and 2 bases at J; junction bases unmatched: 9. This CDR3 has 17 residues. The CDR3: CASSLSAGGATNYGYTF. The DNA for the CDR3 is TGTGCCAGCAGTTTATCGGCAGGGGGCGCGACCAACTATGGCTACACCTTC.

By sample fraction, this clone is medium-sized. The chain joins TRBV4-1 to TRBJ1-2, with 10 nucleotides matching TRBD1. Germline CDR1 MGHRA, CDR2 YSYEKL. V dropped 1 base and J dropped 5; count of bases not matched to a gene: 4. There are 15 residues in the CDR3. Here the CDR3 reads CASSQGGQGRYGYTF. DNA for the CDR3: TGCGCCAGCAGCCAAGGGGGACAGGGGAGATATGGCTACACCTTC.

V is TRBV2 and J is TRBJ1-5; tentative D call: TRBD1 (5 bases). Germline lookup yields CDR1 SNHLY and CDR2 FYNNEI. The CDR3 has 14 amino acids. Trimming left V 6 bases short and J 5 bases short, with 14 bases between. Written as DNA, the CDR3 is TGTGCCAGCAGCAGTCGTTGGGGCGATCAGCCCCAGCATTTT. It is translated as CASSSRWGDQPQHF.

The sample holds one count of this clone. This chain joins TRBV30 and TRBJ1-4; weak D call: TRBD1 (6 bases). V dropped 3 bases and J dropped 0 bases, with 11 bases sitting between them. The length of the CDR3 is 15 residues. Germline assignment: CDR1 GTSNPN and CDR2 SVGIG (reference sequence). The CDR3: CAWRPGQSTNEKLFF. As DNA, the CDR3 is TGTGCCTGGAGACCCGGACAGTCAACTAATGAAAAACTGTTTTTT.

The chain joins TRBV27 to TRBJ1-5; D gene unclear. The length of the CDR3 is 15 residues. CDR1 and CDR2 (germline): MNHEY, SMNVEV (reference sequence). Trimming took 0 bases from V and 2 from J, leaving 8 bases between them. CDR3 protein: CASSLSQWGNQPQHF. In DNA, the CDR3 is TGTGCCAGCAGTTTATCGCAATGGGGCAATCAGCCCCAGCATTTT.

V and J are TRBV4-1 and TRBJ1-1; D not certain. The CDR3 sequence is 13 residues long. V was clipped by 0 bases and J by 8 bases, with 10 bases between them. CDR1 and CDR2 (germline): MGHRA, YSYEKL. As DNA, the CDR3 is TGCGCCAGCAGCCAAGATGAACACCGAGAAGCTTTCTTT. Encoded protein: CASSQDEHREAFF.

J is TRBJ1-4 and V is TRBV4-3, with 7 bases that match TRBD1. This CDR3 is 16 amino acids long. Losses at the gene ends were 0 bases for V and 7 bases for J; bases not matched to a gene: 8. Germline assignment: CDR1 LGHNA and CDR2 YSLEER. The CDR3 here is CASSQEEGGGSEKLFF. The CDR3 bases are TGCGCCAGCAGCCAAGAGGAAGGGGGCGGGAGTGAAAAACTGTTTTTT.

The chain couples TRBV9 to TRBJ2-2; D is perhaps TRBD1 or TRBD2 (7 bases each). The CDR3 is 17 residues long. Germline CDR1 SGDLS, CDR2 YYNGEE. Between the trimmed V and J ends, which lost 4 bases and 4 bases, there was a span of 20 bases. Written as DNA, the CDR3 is TGTGCCAGCAGCCCCGAATCCCCAGGGGGGGTCACCGGGGAGCTGTTTTTT. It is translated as CASSPESPGGVTGELFF.